This T cell receptor beta chain appears in the sequencing data of a study of shared clonotypes between healthy human individuals. Terminally differentiated effector memory CD45RA+ cells were excluded by CCR7 positive selection of CD45RO-negative cells. Every donor was a Caucasian adult from Nashville, Tennessee. Study processing details: There were no quality scores in the junction-only immunoSEQ sequences, so filtering differed. Clones were read by immunoSEQ multiplex PCR, and TCRdb kept only the in-frame ones, dropping some. That table furnishes V, J and clone size, whereas the DNA furnished D and trimming. The profile covers approximately 2,000,000 clones, with about 94% appearing a single time and less than 2% taken by the ten largest. A word on this clone: Antigen: not known.

General study results and limits: Exclusively blood specimens were collected; tissue repertoires likely differ.

The TCR comes from a man younger than 30 in good health. Some clones in this sample may be carry-over from other donors' samples. The source material was naive CD8+ T cells from PBMCs.

CDR3 coding DNA: TGTGCCAGCAGTACGGAGGGGTCTGGAAACACCATATATTTT. It encodes CASSTEGSGNTIYF. The V gene is TRBV28, the J gene TRBJ1-3; TRBD1 is a possible D gene (5 bases). V shed 5 bases and J shed 1 base, with 9 bases lying between them. The CDR3 length is 14 residues. CDR1 and CDR2 from the germline V gene are MDHEN and SYDVKM.